This T cell receptor beta chain was recorded in a study of identical twins (dated by TCRdb to the mid-2010s). About the full investigation: TCR alpha and beta repertoires from monozygotic twins, unrelated adults of various ages and cord blood were deep-sequenced to test whether fetal clonotypes persist. Replicate twin experiments were performed at different times using different library preparation protocols to rule out contamination. Summary of the overall study and its limitations: Invariant T cells such as MAIT and iNKT could partly confound zero-insertion analyses, although diverse VJ usage argued against such confounding for most clonotypes. The excess sharing between twins in beta out-of-frame sequences was weaker because fewer shared sequences reduced the signal-to-noise ratio. In monozygotic twins, out-of-frame TCR alpha sharing was systematically underestimated by recombination models, although the models agreed with sharing between unrelated individuals. Because the same donors could not be followed over many years, conclusions were based on cross-sectional statistical analysis. Fewer insertions were carried by abundant cord blood beta clonotypes; a weaker similar trend was observed in young adult naive repertoires, while no such trend was observed in memory repertoires. Out-of-frame TCR alpha sequences shared between twins showed an excess of low generation-probability sequences compared with coincidental sharing between unrelated individuals.

Only healthy Caucasian donors were included. Miltenyi CD45RO+ enrichment and human naive T-cell isolation kits were used to isolate memory (CD45RO+) and naive T cells from PBMC. From a lookup of the germline V gene (reference sequence), CDR1 and CDR2 are SEHNR and FQNEAQ. Taken from cysteine to phenylalanine, the CDR3 has 13 residues. Only the CDR3 region is kept as DNA, spanning 39 bases read in frame from base 1. V lost 0 bases and J lost 3 bases; the stretch between them is 2 bases long. There are many counts of this clonotype. Its antigen is not yet known. Base qualities are missing; no much larger clone stands one base away. The library relied on 5' RACE. TCRdb lists the instrument as Illumina HiSeq 2000. Template switching added a universal primer binding site, and the final cDNA carried a unique molecular identifier that allowed TCR cDNA molecules to be counted accurately. Specific primers in the conserved constant-segment region were used to synthesize first-strand cDNA for the TCR alpha and beta chains. To control for contamination, every cDNA library was double barcoded, receiving both a SMART-Mk sample barcode and Illumina barcodes. TruSeq adapter sequences, together with Illumina sample barcodes, were added in two successive PCR steps. The Illumina HiSeq platform was used with custom primers to sequence TCR alpha and beta cDNA libraries. Processing in the source paper ran as follows. Raw reads were processed with MiGEC to extract unique molecular identifiers, and MiXCR was used to determine CDR3 positions. Recombination models were inferred per individual with the repgenHMM and IGoR tools using an EM algorithm. The analysis of shared clonotypes was done with the tcR package in R, with sharing normalized by the product of cloneset sizes. To study raw recombination without the effects of thymic and clonal selection, out-of-frame nonproductive sequences were analyzed. TCRdb itself trimmed the public reads at Q25 with fastp, ran MiXCR and retained productive beta chains. Rows merge per CDR3 protein into single entries with the most common DNA and genes. The V and J calls, along with clone size, are taken from TCRdb and not from the paper's own processing. The sample records around 140,000 distinct CDR3 sequences, around 3.6% of which are singletons. The biggest ten clones account for around 8% of the sample.

This TCR was sampled from a man younger than 35 in good health. Sequenced sample: memory T cells sorted from blood. The sample's cell subset or site label is to be understood as: CD45RO+ enriched T cells. In this chain, TRBV7-9 is recombined with TRBJ2-2; the D gene is not confidently resolved. The CDR3: CASSLADTGELFF. The DNA reads TGTGCCAGCAGCTTAGCGGACACCGGGGAGCTGTTTTTT.